This T cell receptor beta chain was identified during a study of blood T cell repertoires in COVID-19 (TCRdb year 2020). For the study in its entirety: Collaborator samples came from the United States, Italy and Spain and covered acute and convalescent phases of COVID-19. Where available, HLA class I and class II types were obtained from metadata supplied by the sample provider rather than from assay-based typing. The prospective study material was composed of cDNA or gDNA derived from T cells, B-cell-depleted T cells, or PBMCs. The repertoires were made available in a free public database intended to serve as a resource for research on the immune response to SARS-CoV-2. The sample metadata nearly always contained a de-identified subject ID, COVID-19 status, age in years and sex. The samples were drawn from two sources: the first 160 participants of the ongoing ImmuneRACE study, and fewer than 1,500 subjects contributed by 6 global collaborators. Deeply sampled blood TCRbeta repertoires from subjects exposed to, actively infected with, or recovered from COVID-19 were included in the dataset.

The CDR3 measures 15 amino acids from cysteine to phenylalanine. CDR3 DNA is the only sequence kept; it has 45 bases, read in frame from the first base. Compared with germline, V lacks 3 bases and J lacks 6 bases; bases without a gene match: 5. The germline V gene encodes CDR1 SNHLY and CDR2 FYNNEI. Comment on this clone: This clone's antigen is unknown. The input lacks base qualities; no much larger clone sits a single base away.

The investigation overall reported the following: How much clinical and demographic metadata was included differed by source and by participant, and the metadata was provided uncurated.

TCRbeta CDR3 regions were amplified from genomic DNA by means of the immunoSEQ Assay, a bias-controlled multiplex PCR. As for the authors' bioinformatics: The number of nucleated cells in each sample was estimated by amplification of reference gene primers within the assay. To quantify the absolute abundance of each unique TCRbeta CDR3 rearrangement, sequence reads were collapsed and filtered. For each sample, productive Simpson clonality was calculated as the square root of Simpson's diversity index across productive rearrangements. TCRdb holds this immuneACCESS table with in-frame rearrangements only. Some clones are missing; in checked studies, unresolved V genes explain under half, and the rest has no known cause. D and trimming were read from the DNA, whereas the V and J calls and clone size are those reported in that table. In this sample the table shows around 170,000 clones, roughly nine tenths of which occur a single time. The ten largest clones represent approximately 4% of the sample.

The collaborating institutions used their own protocols to collect whole blood in K2EDTA tubes. For TCRbeta analysis, collaborator samples were shipped as frozen whole blood, as isolated PBMCs, or as DNA extracted from either sample type. The sequencing sample was made of peripheral blood. This sequence uses TRBV2 and TRBJ1-5; 10 bases in the middle match TRBD1. The TCR originated in an older woman with acute or convalescent COVID-19. The CDR3 protein: CASSEGTGVVQPQHF. The DNA sequence follows: TGTGCCAGCAGTGAGGGGACAGGGGTAGTTCAGCCCCAGCATTTT. The variable domain in full, with residues beyond the CDR3 obtained from the reference TRBV2 and TRBJ1-5 genes, is EPEVTQTPSHQVTQMGQEVILRCVPISNHLYFYWYRQILGQKVEFLVSFYNNEISEKSEIFDDQFSVERPDGSNFTLKIRSTKLEDSAMYFCASSEGTGVVQPQHFGDGTRLSIL.